This TCR beta chain was captured in a study of T cells in Graves' hyperthyroidism and ophthalmopathy. Study-level information: Any treatment followed the collection of peripheral blood at initial diagnosis.

The authors took PBMCs from about 9.5 ml fresh peripheral blood. Broader study findings: Most expanded thyroid clonotypes above 0.001 recurred in blood.

Trimming removed 0 bases from V and 3 bases from J, with 5 bases in between. CDR3 size: 13 residues. The germline gives CDR1 LNHDA, CDR2 SQIVND (reference sequence). This clonotype was seen more than once but under ten times. Its antigen is not known. There were TCR beta CDR3 regions amplified from RNA transcripts. TCR CDR3 regions were first amplified by RT-PCR with HTBI primers. TCRdb processed the multiplex PCR reads anew with MiXCR; each CDR3 protein has one entry. The sample contains over 650,000 distinct CDR3 sequences, about 17% of which appear only once. Sequenced input: blood. This chain uses TRBV19 with TRBJ1-1; the D is unclear. This clonotype originated in a man aged 18-30 years with Graves' hyperthyroidism. The CDR3 region is CASSIDLDTEAFF. Written as DNA, the CDR3 is TGTGCCAGTAGTATAGATCTCGACACTGAAGCTTTCTTT. The full variable domain, with the rest looked up from reference TRBV19 and TRBJ1-1, is DGGITQSPKYLFRKEGQNVTLSCEQNLNHDAMYWYRQDPGQGLRLIYYSQIVNDFQKGDIAEGYSVSREKKESFPLTVTSAQKNPTAFYLCASSIDLDTEAFFGQGTRLTVV.